Presented here are 24 T cell receptor beta chains from one specimen sequenced in a study of shared clonotypes between healthy human individuals. Generated by immunoSEQ multiplex PCR, the TCRdb table keeps only in-frame clones and is missing some. The table has 2 million to 2.5 million clones, more than 90% seen once. Sequencing was performed on naive CD4+ T cells sorted from blood. Subset denoted: CD45RA+ positively selected. The source is a man younger than 35 in good health.

In its sample, this clone was seen once. The J gene is TRBJ1-6, the V gene TRBV4-2, with TRBD1 as a possible D gene (5 bases). Germline V gives CDR1 LGHNA, CDR2 YNFKEQ. The CDR3 consists of 16 residues. Trimming pared 0 bases from V and 6 bases from J, leaving 12 bases between. CDR3 in DNA: TGTGCCAGCAGCCAAGAATATCGGGGACTTAATTCACCCCTCCACTTT. It encodes CASSQEYRGLNSPLHF.

V gene TRBV7-9 combines with J gene TRBJ2-3; D is possibly TRBD2 (6 bases). Trimming pared 2 bases from V and 2 bases from J, leaving 14 bases between. The CDR3 is 16 amino acids. CDR1 is SEHNR and CDR2 is FQNEAQ in the germline V gene (reference sequence). The CDR3 coding sequence is TGTGCCAGCAGCTTATCACTTGGACTATCCACAGATACGCAGTATTTT. It yields the protein CASSLSLGLSTDTQYF.

V usage is TRBV28 and J usage is TRBJ2-5; 8 positions agree with TRBD2. J was trimmed by 4 bases and V by 5 bases; bases with no gene match: 6. The CDR3 runs to 14 residues. Germline loops: CDR1 MDHEN, CDR2 SYDVKM. The CDR3: CASSRSGGAETQYF. CDR3 bases: TGTGCCAGCAGTAGAAGCGGGGGTGCAGAGACCCAGTACTTC.

The V call is TRBV4-3, the J call TRBJ2-3; no firm D call. This CDR3 has 13 residues. The germline V and J ends were trimmed by 4 bases and 1 base, with 6 bases remaining between them. Germline values: CDR1 LGHNA, CDR2 YSLEER. The CDR3 coding sequence is TGCGCCAGCAGCCTTCGGGGCACAGATACGCAGTATTTT. Translated: CASSLRGTDTQYF.

The gene calls are TRBV19 and TRBJ1-3, with D possibly being TRBD1 (5 bases). The CDR3 extends over 15 amino acids. The germline V gene has CDR1 LNHDA and CDR2 SQIVND (reference sequence). Trimming took 5 bases from V and 3 from J, leaving 14 bases between them. DNA for the CDR3: TGTGCCAGTAGTTCTGGCAGGGTGGATGGAAACACCATATATTTT. Protein: CASSSGRVDGNTIYF.

The V call is TRBV29-1, the J call TRBJ2-6, with D uncertain. Looked up from germline, CDR1 is SQVTM and CDR2 is ANQGSEA. The CDR3 covers 13 residues. The V end was cut by 2 bases, the J end by 2 bases, with 4 bases between. Here the CDR3 reads CSVEIAGANVLTF. As DNA, the CDR3 is TGCAGCGTTGAAATAGCTGGGGCCAACGTCCTGACTTTC.

The chain is built from TRBV7-2 and TRBJ1-2; 7 nucleotides line up with TRBD1. The CDR3 is made up of 16 amino acids. Germline CDR1 SGHTA, CDR2 FQGNSA. V shed 1 base and J 8 bases; nucleotides not matched to a gene: 13. CDR3 DNA: TGTGCCAGCAGCTTAGGGGCTAGATCAGGGGGAGGCGGCTACACCTTC. It translates to CASSLGARSGGGGYTF.

The chain uses TRBV7-3 and TRBJ2-6; no reliable D call. V lost 5 bases, J lost 7 bases, and 12 bases lay in between. The CDR3 is 14 amino acids. Germline V gene sequence: CDR1 SGHTA, CDR2 FQGTGA. CDR3 nucleotides: TGTGCCAGCAGCCAAGATGCTGCAGCCAACGTCCTGACTTTC. This encodes CASSQDAAANVLTF. Together with reference TRBV7-3 and TRBJ2-6, the CDR3 gives the full variable domain: GAGVSQTPSNKVTEKGKYVELRCDPISGHTALYWYRQSLGQGPEFLIYFQGTGAADDSGLPNDRFFAVRPEGSVSTLKIQRTERGDSAVYLCASSQDAAANVLTFGAGSRLTVL.

The chain carries TRBV28 and TRBJ1-6; D gene uncertain. Deletions cut 7 bases from V and 6 bases from J, with 19 bases between. Germline CDR1 reads MDHEN; CDR2 reads SYDVKM. There are 16 residues in the CDR3. CDR3 DNA sequence: TGTGCCAGCACCGTTCTTAGCGGAAATACTAATTCACCCCTCCACTTT. It codes for CASTVLSGNTNSPLHF.

The chain has TRBV6-1 and TRBJ1-2, with D possibly matching TRBD1 (5 bases). Germline CDR1 and CDR2: MNHNS and SASEGT. V shed 3 bases and J shed 5 bases, with 16 bases lying between them. The CDR3 has 15 residues. CDR3 sequence (DNA): TGTGCCAGCAGTGAGAGCAGGGTGGGTAGTTATGGCTACACCTTC. Translating it yields CASSESRVGSYGYTF.

This chain connects TRBV5-4 to TRBJ2-5, with TRBD2 matching 8 bases. Germline-derived CDR1 and CDR2 are SGHNT and YYREEE (reference sequence). The CDR3 is 16 amino acids. J gave up 5 bases and V 4 bases, and 13 bases lay outside the gene matches. CDR3 nucleotides: TGTGCCAGCAGCCCACCCGGCGGGAGGCTACAGGAGACCCAGTACTTC. This sequence encodes CASSPPGGRLQETQYF.

This chain connects TRBV4-1 to TRBJ1-2; 10 bases are shared with TRBD1. The CDR3 totals 16 residues. Unmatched junction bases numbered 8, after V lost 6 bases and J lost 1 base. CDR1 and CDR2 from the germline V gene are MGHRA and YSYEKL. The CDR3 spells CASRDMGQGNNYGYTF. The CDR3 DNA reads TGCGCCAGCAGAGACATGGGACAGGGGAATAACTATGGCTACACCTTC.

The chain links TRBV2 to TRBJ1-2, with D possibly being TRBD1 (5 bases). The length of the CDR3 is 13 residues. Germline V gene data show CDR1 as SNHLY and CDR2 as FYNNEI. V was trimmed by 4 bases and J by 8 bases, leaving 14 bases between them. The CDR3: CASSGDSSMGYTF. The CDR3 DNA follows: TGTGCCAGCAGTGGGGACTCATCTATGGGCTACACCTTC.

The rearrangement joins TRBV19 to TRBJ2-2, with D possibly TRBD1 on 5 matching bases. The V end lost 2 bases, the J end lost 0 bases, and 10 bases lay between the germline ends. CDR3 length equals 16 residues. Germline loops: CDR1 LNHDA, CDR2 SQIVND (reference sequence). The CDR3 sequence is CASSIKTATNTGELFF. The CDR3 DNA follows: TGTGCCAGTAGTATAAAGACAGCCACGAACACCGGGGAGCTGTTTTTT.

The J gene is TRBJ2-5, the V gene TRBV5-4; D possibly corresponds to TRBD1 (6 bases). V shed 8 bases and J shed 3 bases, with 14 bases lying between them. CDR1 SGHNT and CDR2 YYREEE come from the germline V gene (reference sequence). This CDR3 is 13 amino acids long. The CDR3 bases are TGTGCCAGTGGGGAACAGGGTGAAGAGACCCAGTACTTC. The encoded protein is CASGEQGEETQYF.

J is TRBJ2-7 and V is TRBV15; tentatively, D is TRBD2 (6 bases). The ends were cut back, 6 bases at V and 6 bases at J, with 15 bases in the middle. Germline CDR1 is LNHNV and CDR2 is YYDKDF (reference sequence). The CDR3 is made up of 13 amino acids. In DNA form, the CDR3 reads TGTGCCACCAGGGACCCGGGGGAGAGCGAGCAGTACTTC. Translating it yields CATRDPGESEQYF.

This clone appeared a few times. The rearrangement uses TRBV4-1 and TRBJ1-2; D gene unclear. This CDR3 has 12 amino acids. Per the germline V gene, CDR1 is MGHRA and CDR2 is YSYEKL. V lost 6 bases, J lost 4 bases, and 9 bases lay in between. CDR3 in DNA: TGCGCCAGCAGGGACTTACTCTATGGCTACACCTTC. This translates into CASRDLLYGYTF.

This sequence joins TRBV6-1 and TRBJ2-1, with a possible D match to TRBD2 (6 bases). The CDR3 totals 15 residues. Germline V gene sequence: CDR1 MNHNS, CDR2 SASEGT. Between the trimmed V and J ends, which lost 4 bases and 6 bases, there was a span of 16 bases. CDR3 sequence reads: CASSGQSGFPNEQFF. For the CDR3, the DNA is TGTGCCAGCAGTGGGCAAAGCGGGTTCCCCAATGAGCAGTTCTTC.

The J gene is TRBJ2-7, the V gene TRBV21-1. TRBV21-1 is a known pseudogene. The CDR3 extends over 16 amino acids. CDR3 DNA sequence: TGTGCCAGCAGCATGTTCGGACGGCCCCCCGAGGACGAGCAGTACTTC. Translating it yields CASSMFGRPPEDEQYF.

Concerning this clone: The sample contains more than one DNA sequence encoding this CDR3. V usage is TRBV25-1 and J usage is TRBJ1-2; a possible D gene is TRBD1 (5 bases). The CDR3 runs 13 residues. Between the trimmed V and J ends, which lost 2 bases and 4 bases, there was a span of 8 bases. Germline values: CDR1 MGHDK, CDR2 SYGVNS. The CDR3 DNA sequence: TGTGCCAGCAGTGAACGAACAGGCTATGGCTACACCTTC. Encoded protein: CASSERTGYGYTF.

This clone appeared a single time. In DNA form, the CDR3 reads TGTGCCAGCAGTTTGGGGACCCTAAATCAGCCCCAGCATTTT. The encoded protein is CASSLGTLNQPQHF. This chain connects TRBV28 to TRBJ1-5; tentative D call: TRBD1 (5 bases). The CDR3 loop spans 14 amino acids. Germline CDR1 MDHEN, CDR2 SYDVKM. V lost 3 bases and J 4 bases, leaving 10 bases between the germline ends.

The chain recombines TRBV7-9 with TRBJ2-2, with 7 nucleotides matching TRBD1. CDR3 size: 18 residues. V gave up 5 bases and J gave up 2 bases; unmatched junction bases: 14. CDR1 and CDR2 (germline): SEHNR, FQNEAQ (reference sequence). CDR3: CASSPLVGGARNTGELFF. For the CDR3, the DNA is TGTGCCAGCAGCCCTCTTGTAGGGGGCGCAAGAAACACCGGGGAGCTGTTTTTT.

V is TRBV28 and J is TRBJ1-6; 7 bases are shared with TRBD1. This CDR3 region has 14 residues. CDR1 MDHEN and CDR2 SYDVKM come from the germline V gene. V shed 7 bases and J 6 bases; nucleotides not matched to a gene: 6. The CDR3 sequence is CASIRQGGNSPLHF. For the CDR3, the DNA is TGTGCCAGCATCAGACAGGGCGGTAATTCACCCCTCCACTTT. The whole variable domain, filled in from reference TRBV28 and TRBJ1-6, reads DVKVTQSSRYLVKRTGEKVFLECVQDMDHENMFWYRQDPGLGLRLIYFSYDVKMKEKGDIPEGYSVSREKKERFSLILESASTNQTSMYLCASIRQGGNSPLHFGNGTRLTVT.

Comment on this clone: At the DNA level, this CDR3 is encoded by other sequences in the same sample as well. V gene TRBV11-2 combines with J gene TRBJ2-7; unclear D gene. CDR1 and CDR2 from the germline V gene are SGHAT and FQNNGV. V was pared by 5 bases and J by 4 bases, with 6 bases between. The CDR3 is 11 residues long. The CDR3 loop reads CASSLLYEQYF. CDR3 in DNA: TGTGCCAGCAGCCTCCTATACGAGCAGTACTTC.